This T cell receptor beta chain was recorded in a study of blood T cell repertoires in COVID-19. For the study at large: The United States, Italy and Spain provided the acute and convalescent COVID-19 samples. Sources were T cells, B-cell-depleted T cells, or PBMCs; the material itself was cDNA or gDNA.

The germline V gene has CDR1 SGHRS and CDR2 YFSETQ. V lost 1 base to trimming and J lost 9 bases; unmatched junction nucleotides: 13. CDR3 length: 16 residues. Under the authors' procedure: Reference gene primer amplification gave nucleated cell count estimates. Here immunoSEQ multiplex PCR was the method, and the copy in TCRdb shows in-frame clones only, minus some. V and J calls and clone size are copied from that table; D and trimming were computed from the DNA. Counted here are 30,000 to 35,000 clones, around 75% occurring once; the ten biggest clones make up approximately 15%. This clone was observed a single time.

The J gene is TRBJ2-1, the V gene TRBV5-1; 7 nucleotides match TRBD2. The source is a man older than 75 with active or convalescent COVID-19. What was sequenced was peripheral blood. Here the CDR3 DNA reads TGCGCCAGCAGCTTGAATCCGGGAGGCCCAAAAGGTGAGCAGTTCTTC. Translated: CASSLNPGGPKGEQFF.